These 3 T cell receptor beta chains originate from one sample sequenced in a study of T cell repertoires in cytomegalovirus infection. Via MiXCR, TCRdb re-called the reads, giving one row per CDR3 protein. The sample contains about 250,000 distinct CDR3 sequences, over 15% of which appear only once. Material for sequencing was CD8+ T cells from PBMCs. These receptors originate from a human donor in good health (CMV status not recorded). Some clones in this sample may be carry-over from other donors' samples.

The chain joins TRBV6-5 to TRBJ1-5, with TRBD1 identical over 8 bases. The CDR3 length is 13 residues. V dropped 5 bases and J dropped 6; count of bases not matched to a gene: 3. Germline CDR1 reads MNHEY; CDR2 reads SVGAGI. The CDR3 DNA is TGTGCCAGCAGTACAGGGGGAAGTCAGCCCCAGCATTTT. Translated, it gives CASSTGGSQPQHF.

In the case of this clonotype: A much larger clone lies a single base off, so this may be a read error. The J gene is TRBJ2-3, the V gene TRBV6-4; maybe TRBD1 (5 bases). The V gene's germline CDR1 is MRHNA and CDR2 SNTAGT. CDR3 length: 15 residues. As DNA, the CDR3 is TGTGCCAGCAGTGCGGCAGGGATGGAGACAGATTCGCAGTATTTT. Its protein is CASSAAGMETDSQYF.

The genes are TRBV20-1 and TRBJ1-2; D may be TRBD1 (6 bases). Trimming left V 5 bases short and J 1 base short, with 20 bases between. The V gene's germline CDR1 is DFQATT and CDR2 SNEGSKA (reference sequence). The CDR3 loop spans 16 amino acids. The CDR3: CSASVARDNRNYGYTF. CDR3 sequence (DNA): TGCAGTGCTTCTGTTGCCCGGGACAACCGTAACTATGGCTACACCTTC.